Sequencing of this T cell receptor (beta chain) was carried out in a study of blood T cells in healthy people across ages. Primed by a sample-barcoded 5' primer and a J-beta primer mix, a second PCR proceeded for 7 to 11 cycles. TCRdb reanalysed the 5' RACE reads using MiXCR and keeps one entry per CDR3 protein. Among 700,000 to 950,000 distinct CDR3 sequences listed, 40% to 45% were seen once. Study observations and caveats: The lack of PBMC sorting stopped any conclusive naive versus antigen-experienced comparison. Long-lived donors had more naive CD4+ cells and higher diversity than aged donors. Diversity estimates drawn from one million T cells were deemed underestimates.

In germline, CDR1 is SQVTM, CDR2 ANQGSEA. The CDR3 is made up of 12 amino acids. In regard to this clonotype: Its antigen is unknown. Since a much larger clone is just one base distant, this may be a read error.

The rearrangement links TRBV29-1 to TRBJ2-4; D is uncertain. The end of the DNA fits TRBJ2-7 better, so the J call may be wrong. The TCR originated in a woman aged 60-75 years in good health. Material for sequencing was blood. The CDR3 spells CSVEEASYEQYF. Written as DNA, the CDR3 is TGCAGCGTTGAAGAGGCGTCCTACGAGCAGTACTTC.